This T cell receptor (beta chain) was obtained from a study of T cells in Graves' hyperthyroidism and ophthalmopathy. Study background: Upon initial diagnosis and before any treatment, peripheral blood was collected. General study findings and limits: Among clonotypes expanded in thyroid above 0.001, most were also found in blood.

Germline CDR1 reads ENHRY; CDR2 reads SYGVKD. Trimming at V came to 10 bases and at J to 3 bases, leaving 11 bases not matched to a gene. CDR3 length: 15 residues. The source of the PBMCs was 10 ml of fresh peripheral blood. This clonotype was counted ten times or more. Its target is not known. Regions amplified from RNA transcripts were the TCR beta CDR3 regions. The primer set for the first-round RT-PCR of the TCR CDR3 was HTBI. Via MiXCR, TCRdb re-called the multiplex PCR reads, giving one row per CDR3 protein. The sample includes some 550,000 distinct CDR3 sequences, more than 15% of them seen just once.

The chain links TRBV10-3 to TRBJ2-2, with TRBD2 identical over 7 bases. This receptor was identified in a woman in her thirties or forties with Graves' ophthalmopathy. Sequenced input: blood. The CDR3: CASHSGTTYTGELFF. CDR3 DNA sequence: TGTGCCAGCCACTCCGGGACTACTTACACCGGGGAGCTGTTTTTT.